The 22 T cell receptor beta chains below were found in one sample sequenced in a study of T cells in Graves' hyperthyroidism and ophthalmopathy. TCR beta CDR3 sequences were amplified from RNA transcripts. First-round RT-PCR targeting the TCR CDR3 was performed with the HTBI primer set. One entry per CDR3 protein results from TCRdb running MiXCR on the multiplex PCR reads. The table has about 640,000 distinct CDR3 sequences, about 15% seen once. Sequenced sample: blood. The receptor source for this set is a woman in her fifties or sixties with Graves' ophthalmopathy.

The V and J genes are TRBV5-6 and TRBJ2-7; no firm D call. The V gene lost 0 bases and the J gene lost 5 bases, with 9 bases spanning the gap. The CDR3 loop spans 13 amino acids. Germline V CDR1 and CDR2: SGHDT, YYEEEE. CDR3 nucleotide sequence: TGTGCCAGCAGCTTGGTTCCGACCAACGAGCAGTACTTC. This translates into CASSLVPTNEQYF.

This clonotype came up a few times. This rearrangement joins TRBV5-1 to TRBJ2-3; no clear D. Germline CDR1 is SGHRS and CDR2 is YFSETQ. The CDR3 is made up of 14 amino acids. Trimming left V 1 base short and J 1 base short, with 7 bases between. The CDR3 region is CASSLNARTDTQYF. CDR3 coding DNA: TGCGCCAGCAGCTTGAATGCGCGCACAGATACGCAGTATTTT.

V gene TRBV6-1 combines with J gene TRBJ2-1; 9 bases match TRBD2. The V and J ends lost 5 bases and 1 base, in that order; junction bases with no gene match: 6. CDR3 length: 16 amino acids. Germline V CDR1 and CDR2: MNHNS, SASEGT. CDR3 loop: CASSLAGGKSYNEQFF. The CDR3 region has the DNA TGTGCCAGCAGTCTCGCGGGAGGGAAGTCCTACAATGAGCAGTTCTTC.

The chain employs TRBV4-1 and TRBJ2-3, with 9 positions matching TRBD2. The CDR3 length is 14 residues. Trimming took 6 bases from V and 6 from J; bases not matched to a gene: 7. Germline CDR1 MGHRA, CDR2 YSYEKL. This CDR3 is CASRLAGTRDTQYF. The CDR3 DNA reads TGCGCCAGCAGGCTAGCGGGGACTCGGGATACGCAGTATTTT.

This clonotype was counted many times. The rearrangement joins TRBV28 to TRBJ2-5; 9 positions agree with TRBD1. The germline gives CDR1 MDHEN, CDR2 SYDVKM. The CDR3 is made up of 17 amino acids. V dropped 2 bases and J dropped 5; count of bases not matched to a gene: 12. The CDR3, as DNA: TGTGCCAGCAGTTTAAACGGGCCGGGACAGGGCCACGAGACCCAGTACTTC. It translates to CASSLNGPGQGHETQYF.

This clonotype was observed many times. The rearrangement links TRBV28 to TRBJ2-1; D ambiguous. Germline V CDR1 and CDR2: MDHEN, SYDVKM. CDR3 size: 13 residues. V gave up 1 base and J gave up 8 bases, with 9 bases separating them. The DNA for the CDR3 is TGTGCCAGCAGTTTATTTCCCGGCGATGAGCAGTTCTTC. This codes for CASSLFPGDEQFF.

J is TRBJ2-1 and V is TRBV9; 7 nucleotides line up with TRBD1. Germline lookup yields CDR1 SGDLS and CDR2 YYNGEE. V lost 0 bases, J lost 4 bases, and 16 bases stayed unmatched. The CDR3 contains 19 residues. CDR3 residues: CASSVATGTEVWGYNEQFF. In DNA form, the CDR3 reads TGTGCCAGCAGCGTAGCTACCGGGACAGAAGTTTGGGGATACAATGAGCAGTTCTTC.

The rearrangement joins TRBV18 to TRBJ1-5, with 7 bases that match TRBD1. Germline lookup yields CDR1 KGHSH and CDR2 LQKENI. V was clipped by 5 bases and J by 2 bases; unmatched bases: 9. The length of the CDR3 is 16 residues. CDR3 DNA sequence: TGTGCCAGCTCAAGCAACAGGGGTAAAGGCAATCAGCCCCAGCATTTT. Translating gives CASSSNRGKGNQPQHF.

This clonotype was seen ten or more times. The rearrangement uses TRBV20-1 and TRBJ1-1; D uncertain. The length of the CDR3 is 11 residues. The germline gives CDR1 DFQATT, CDR2 SNEGSKA (reference sequence). The V end was cut by 3 bases, the J end by 4 bases, with 6 bases between. The CDR3 bases are TGCAGTGCTAGGGGATTCACTGAAGCTTTCTTT. Translation: CSARGFTEAFF.

In its sample, this clonotype was seen many times. The CDR3 region has the DNA TGTGCCAGCAGCCCCTGGACAGGAATCAATCAGCCCCAGCATTTT. Translating gives CASSPWTGINQPQHF. The chain employs TRBV7-2 and TRBJ1-5, with 7 bases lining up with TRBD1. The junction had 7 bases not matched to a gene; V was cut back by 5 bases and J by 3 bases. CDR1 is SGHTA, CDR2 FQGNSA, per germline. The CDR3 runs 15 residues.

This clonotype was detected ten times or more. The chain employs TRBV20-1 and TRBJ1-1; D uncertain. Germline CDR1 DFQATT, CDR2 SNEGSKA (reference sequence). The CDR3 has 14 amino acids. V lost 3 bases, J lost 0 bases, and 11 bases lay in between. CDR3 region: CSARVGVLNTEAFF. The CDR3 DNA is TGCAGTGCTAGGGTCGGGGTTCTGAACACTGAAGCTTTCTTT.

This clonotype was recorded many times. The chain uses TRBV5-5 and TRBJ1-2; D perhaps matches TRBD1 (5 bases). The CDR3 has 14 amino acids. V was cut by 2 bases and J by 7 bases, with 15 bases left in between. Germline V gives CDR1 SGHKS, CDR2 YYEKEE (reference sequence). DNA of the CDR3: TGTGCCAGCAGCTTCTCTGCCGGGGGAATTGGCTACACCTTC. This sequence encodes CASSFSAGGIGYTF.

This clonotype was seen ten or more times. This chain links TRBV6-2 or TRBV6-3 with TRBJ2-2; possibly TRBD1 for D (6 bases). Trimming removed 6 bases at V and 2 bases at J, with 10 bases between. The CDR3 is made up of 14 amino acids. Germline lookup yields CDR1 MNHEY and CDR2 SVGEGT. Written as DNA, the CDR3 is TGTGCCAGCAGCAGGACAGAAAACACCGGGGAGCTGTTTTTT. It encodes CASSRTENTGELFF.

The DNA of the CDR3 is TGTGCCAGCACCCGGGACAGGGGGCGTCAAGAGCAGTACTTC. It encodes CASTRDRGRQEQYF. J is TRBJ2-7 and V is TRBV5-8; TRBD1 aligns across 12 bases. Germline lookup yields CDR1 SGHTS and CDR2 YDEGEE. V shed 6 bases, J shed 7 bases, and the junction held 8 bases outside the gene matches. The length of the CDR3 is 14 residues.

J is TRBJ2-3 and V is TRBV24-1; 7 nucleotides align to TRBD2. The CDR3 is 17 residues long. Germline loops: CDR1 KGHDR, CDR2 SFDVKD. The junction had 13 bases not matched to a gene; V was cut back by 7 bases and J by 1 base. The DNA of the CDR3 is TGTGCCACCAGCACCCCCGCGCGGGAGTCTGGCACAGATACGCAGTATTTT. Encoded protein: CATSTPARESGTDTQYF.

The chain joins TRBV27 to TRBJ1-6; D uncertain. CDR3 length: 17 residues. Trimming cost V 10 bases and J 0 bases, with 19 bases left between them. The germline V gene has CDR1 MNHEY and CDR2 SMNVEV (reference sequence). CDR3 in amino acids: CATRSQPVGSYNSPLHF. Written as DNA, the CDR3 is TGTGCCACCAGATCCCAACCAGTGGGCTCCTATAATTCACCCCTCCACTTT.

This clonotype occurred many times. CDR3 nucleotide sequence: TGTGCCAGCAGCCTTGACAGGGGGACGAGAAACATTCAGTACTTC. Protein: CASSLDRGTRNIQYF. The chain combines TRBV6-2 or TRBV6-3 with TRBJ2-4; 9 nucleotides match TRBD1. Germline V CDR1 and CDR2: MNHEY, SVGEGT. The CDR3 contains 15 residues. V dropped 6 bases and J dropped 6; count of bases not matched to a gene: 9.

A few counts support this clonotype. This chain connects TRBV9 to TRBJ1-2, with 7 bases fitting TRBD1. The CDR3 has 14 residues. Germline CDR1 reads SGDLS; CDR2 reads YYNGEE. Trimming took 4 bases from V and 7 from J; bases not matched to a gene: 10. For the CDR3, the DNA is TGTGCCAGCAGCCCCCGGGACAGTCTAGGTGGCTACACCTTC. Its protein is CASSPRDSLGGYTF.

This clonotype was counted many times. The chain is built from TRBV6-2 or TRBV6-3 and TRBJ2-4; D gene uncertain. The V gene's germline CDR1 is MNHEY and CDR2 SVGEGT. V lost 6 bases and J 5 bases, leaving 5 bases between the germline ends. This CDR3 comprises 11 residues. The CDR3 loop is CASSQQNIQYF. The CDR3 DNA reads as TGTGCCAGCAGCCAGCAAAACATTCAGTACTTC.

This clonotype was found many times. This chain connects TRBV20-1 to TRBJ2-7; D might be TRBD2 (5 bases). The CDR3 is 13 residues long. The germline gives CDR1 DFQATT, CDR2 SNEGSKA (reference sequence). V lost 6 bases and J 0 bases, leaving 12 bases between the germline ends. CDR3 sequence reads: CSAIAPSSYEQYF. In DNA form, the CDR3 reads TGCAGTGCCATAGCGCCCAGCTCCTACGAGCAGTACTTC.

A few counts support this clonotype. The chain combines TRBV24-1 with TRBJ2-3, with 9 positions matching TRBD1. Trimming at V came to 4 bases and at J to 4 bases, leaving 8 bases not matched to a gene. The CDR3 is 16 amino acids. The germline gives CDR1 KGHDR, CDR2 SFDVKD. In nucleotides, the CDR3 is TGTGCCACCAGTGAGAGAGGACAGGGGCTTGCAGATACGCAGTATTTT. Its protein is CATSERGQGLADTQYF.

This clonotype was picked up many times. V and J are TRBV18 and TRBJ1-1; D is possibly TRBD1 (5 bases). Germline V gives CDR1 KGHSH, CDR2 LQKENI. The CDR3 loop spans 15 amino acids. V lost 2 bases and J lost 6, with 16 bases in between. Here the CDR3 DNA reads TGTGCCAGCTCACCAGGGAGCGGAAGGGGCCCTGAAGCTTTCTTT. This gives the protein CASSPGSGRGPEAFF.